This is a list of T cell receptor beta chains from one sample in a study of T cell repertoires in cytomegalovirus infection. These receptors lack a known antigen. TCRdb reprocessed the reads with MiXCR, giving one entry per CDR3 protein. The sample shows roughly 990,000 distinct CDR3 sequences, around 29% of them seen only once. The input for sequencing was cultured CD8+ T cells from PBMCs, taken from culture after CMV antigen stimulation. The receptors derive from a human donor in good health (CMV status not recorded). Some clones in this sample may be carry-over from other donors' samples. CDR3s include the opening cysteine and the closing phenylalanine or tryptophan. D genes are given only for firm matches. Part of the rows lack a size; the others show once, few, many or a class for expanded clones.

>TRBJ1-2|.|TRBV12-3/TRBV12-4|TRBD1
TGTGCCAGCAGGGAGCGACAGGGACTCCACTATGGCTACACCTTC
CASRERQGLHYGYTF
>TRBJ2-1|.|TRBV19|TRBD2
TGTGCCAGTAGTATAGCGGGAGGGTTCCCCCTCTCCTACAATGAGCAGTTCTTC
CASSIAGGFPLSYNEQFF
>TRBJ1-1|few|TRBV12-3/TRBV12-4|.
TGTGCCAGCAGAGGGGTTGTAGCTTTCTTT
CASRGVVAFF
>TRBJ2-3|.|TRBV6-2/TRBV6-3|.
TGTGCCAGCAGCCCAGACGGGGGAAGAACGCAGTATTTT
CASSPDGGRTQYF
>TRBJ2-7|few|TRBV15|.
TGTGCCACCAGCAGAGATCCCGGTTCCAGGGCCTACGAGCAGTACTTC
CATSRDPGSRAYEQYF
>TRBJ2-3|.|TRBV9|TRBD2
TGTGCCAGCAGCGCGGGACTAGCGGCCACAGATACGCAGTATTTT
CASSAGLAATDTQYF
>TRBJ2-1|.|TRBV29-1|.
TGCAGCGTTGAGGGACGGTGGCTTCACAATGAGCAGTTCTTC
CSVEGRWLHNEQFF
>TRBJ2-2|.|TRBV2|TRBD1
TGTGCCAGCAGTGATCGGGCAGGGGGCGCACCCGGGGAGCTGTTTTTT
CASSDRAGGAPGELFF
>TRBJ2-2|.|TRBV24-1|.
TGTGCCACCGGAGGAACCTCAATCAGGGCTACGAACACCGGGGAGCTGTTTTTT
CATGGTSIRATNTGELFF
>TRBJ2-1|.|TRBV12-3/TRBV12-4|.
TGTGCCAGCACTCGTAATAACAATGAGCAGTTCTTC
CASTRNNNEQFF
>TRBJ1-2|.|TRBV28|.
TGTGCCAGCAGTTTCCACCGGGACCCAAGCGGCTATGGCTACACCTTC
CASSFHRDPSGYGYTF
>TRBJ1-1|.|TRBV29-1|.
TGCAGCGTAGGAAATAGGAACACTGAAGCTTTCTTT
CSVGNRNTEAFF
>TRBJ1-5|many|TRBV7-6|.
TGTGCCAGCAGCTCCAACAGGGATCAGCCCCAGCATTTT
CASSSNRDQPQHF
>TRBJ1-4|.|TRBV7-4|.
TGTGCCAGCAGCCACGGACAGTCGGATATTGTAAAACTGTTTTTT
CASSHGQSDIVKLFF
>TRBJ1-2|few|TRBV12-3/TRBV12-4|.
TGTGCCAGCAGCGAAACGGAAGGCTACACCTTC
CASSETEGYTF
>TRBJ2-1|.|TRBV7-3|TRBD2
TGTGCCAGCAGCTTAGAGCGGGGGGGTCCCAATGAGCAGTTCTTC
CASSLERGGPNEQFF
>TRBJ1-3|.|TRBV12-3/TRBV12-4|TRBD1
TGTGCCAGCAGTCGGGACAGCCACGGAAACACCATATATTTT
CASSRDSHGNTIYF
>TRBJ1-5|many|TRBV7-2|TRBD1
TGTGCCAGCAGCTCCAAGACAGGGTACAATCAGCCCCAGCATTTT
CASSSKTGYNQPQHF
>TRBJ2-4|many|TRBV6-4|TRBD2
TGTGCCAGCAGTGAGGCTAGCGGGGGGCAAAACATTCAGTACTTC
CASSEASGGQNIQYF
>TRBJ2-2|.|TRBV20-1|.
TGCAGTGCTAGAGACCCACCGCACACCGGGGAGCTGTTTTTT
CSARDPPHTGELFF
>TRBJ2-2|.|TRBV7-9|TRBD1
TGTGCCAGCAGCCCGGGACAGGCCCTCGAACCGAACACCGGGGAGCTGTTTTTT
CASSPGQALEPNTGELFF
>TRBJ2-2|few|TRBV27|TRBD1
TGTGCCACCACAGAACTCGGGACAGGGAACACCGGGGAGCTGTTTTTT
CATTELGTGNTGELFF
>TRBJ1-5|.|TRBV15|.
TGTGCCACCAGCCCCCGGCCGAGGGAAATTAGCAATCAGCCCCAGCATTTT
CATSPRPREISNQPQHF
>TRBJ2-2|few|TRBV19|.
TGTGCCAGTAGTATGAGGGAGGTGGTAGGAAGACCCGGGGAGCTGTTTTTT
CASSMREVVGRPGELFF
>TRBJ1-1|.|TRBV6-2/TRBV6-3|.
TGTGCCAGCAGTTATGGGGACGAACCGATGAACACTGAAGCTTTCTTT
CASSYGDEPMNTEAFF
>TRBJ2-3|.|TRBV6-5|TRBD2
TGTGCCAGCATGGGACTAGCGGGGGGCCATAGCACAGATACGCAGTATTTT
CASMGLAGGHSTDTQYF
>TRBJ2-6|few|TRBV6-6|TRBD2
TGTGCCAGCAGTTGGACCGTCGCCGGGCGGGGGGGAATCCCTGGGGCCAACGTCCTGACTTTC
CASSWTVAGRGGIPGANVLTF